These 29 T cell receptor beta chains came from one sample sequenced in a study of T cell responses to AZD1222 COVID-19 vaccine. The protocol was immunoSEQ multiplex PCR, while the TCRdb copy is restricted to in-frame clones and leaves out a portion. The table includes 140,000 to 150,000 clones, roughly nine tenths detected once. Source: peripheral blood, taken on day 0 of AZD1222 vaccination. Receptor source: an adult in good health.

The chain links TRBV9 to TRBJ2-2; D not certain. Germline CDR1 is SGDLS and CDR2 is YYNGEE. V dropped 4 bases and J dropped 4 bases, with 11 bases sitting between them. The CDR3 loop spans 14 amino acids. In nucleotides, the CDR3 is TGTGCCAGCAGCCCAAGGGCTGGCACCGGGGAGCTGTTTTTT. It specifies CASSPRAGTGELFF.

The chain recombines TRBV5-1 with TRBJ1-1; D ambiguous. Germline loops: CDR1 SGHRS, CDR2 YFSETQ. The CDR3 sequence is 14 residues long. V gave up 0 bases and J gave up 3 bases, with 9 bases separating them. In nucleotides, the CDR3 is TGCGCCAGCAGCTTGGGAGAGGCGTACACTGAAGCTTTCTTT. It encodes CASSLGEAYTEAFF.

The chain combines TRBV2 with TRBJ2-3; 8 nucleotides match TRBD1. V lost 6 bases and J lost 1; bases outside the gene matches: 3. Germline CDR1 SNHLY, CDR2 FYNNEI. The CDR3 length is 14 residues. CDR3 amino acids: CASSLTGGTDTQYF. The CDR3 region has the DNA TGTGCCAGCAGCTTGACAGGGGGCACAGATACGCAGTATTTT.

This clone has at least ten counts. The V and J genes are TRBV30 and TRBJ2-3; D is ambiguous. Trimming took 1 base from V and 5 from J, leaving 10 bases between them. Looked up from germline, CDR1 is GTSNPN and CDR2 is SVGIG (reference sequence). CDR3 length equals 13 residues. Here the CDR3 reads CAWSGVSQDTQYF. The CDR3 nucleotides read TGTGCCTGGAGTGGGGTATCACAAGATACGCAGTATTTT. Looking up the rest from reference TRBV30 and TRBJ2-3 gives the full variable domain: SQTIHQWPATLVQPVGSPLSLECTVEGTSNPNLYWYRQAAGRGLQLLFYSVGIGQISSEVPQNLSASRPQDRQFILSSKKLLLSDSGFYLCAWSGVSQDTQYFGPGTRLTVL.

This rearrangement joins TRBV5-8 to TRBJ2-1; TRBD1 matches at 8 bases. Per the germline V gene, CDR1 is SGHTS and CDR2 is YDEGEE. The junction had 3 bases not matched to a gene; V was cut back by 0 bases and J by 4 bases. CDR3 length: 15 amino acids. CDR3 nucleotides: TGTGCCAGCAGCTTGGGGGACAGGAGTTACAATGAGCAGTTCTTC. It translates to CASSLGDRSYNEQFF.

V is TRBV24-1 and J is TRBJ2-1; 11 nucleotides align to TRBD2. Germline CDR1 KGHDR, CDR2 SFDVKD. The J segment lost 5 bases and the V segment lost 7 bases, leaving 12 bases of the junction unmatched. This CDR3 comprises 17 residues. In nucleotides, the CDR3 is TGTGCCACCAGCGGGAGGGGGACTAGCGGATTAGACAATGAGCAGTTCTTC. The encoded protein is CATSGRGTSGLDNEQFF.

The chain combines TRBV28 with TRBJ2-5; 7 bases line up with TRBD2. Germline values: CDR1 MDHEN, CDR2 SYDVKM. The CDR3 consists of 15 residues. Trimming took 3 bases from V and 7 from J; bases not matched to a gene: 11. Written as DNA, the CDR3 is TGTGCCAGCAGTTTCCCCTCTAGCGGAGGAGGGACCCAGTACTTC. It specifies CASSFPSSGGGTQYF.

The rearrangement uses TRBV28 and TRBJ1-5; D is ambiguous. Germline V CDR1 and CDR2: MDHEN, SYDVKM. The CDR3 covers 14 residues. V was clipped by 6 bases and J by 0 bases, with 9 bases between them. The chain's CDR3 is CASRSVYSNQPQHF. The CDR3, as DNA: TGTGCCAGCAGATCAGTCTATAGCAATCAGCCCCAGCATTTT.

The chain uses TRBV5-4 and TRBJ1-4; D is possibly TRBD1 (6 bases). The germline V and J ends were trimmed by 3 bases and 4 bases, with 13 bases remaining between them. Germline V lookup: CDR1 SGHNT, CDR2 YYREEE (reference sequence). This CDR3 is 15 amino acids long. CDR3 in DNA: TGTGCCAGCAGCTCTGAGGGGGGGGATAATGAAAAACTGTTTTTT. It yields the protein CASSSEGGDNEKLFF.

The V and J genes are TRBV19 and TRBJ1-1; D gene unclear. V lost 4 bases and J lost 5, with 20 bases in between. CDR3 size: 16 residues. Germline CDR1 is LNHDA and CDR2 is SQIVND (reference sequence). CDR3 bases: TGTGCCAGTAGTAACCGCGGCAGTGGGGAGAGAACTGAAGCTTTCTTT. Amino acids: CASSNRGSGERTEAFF.

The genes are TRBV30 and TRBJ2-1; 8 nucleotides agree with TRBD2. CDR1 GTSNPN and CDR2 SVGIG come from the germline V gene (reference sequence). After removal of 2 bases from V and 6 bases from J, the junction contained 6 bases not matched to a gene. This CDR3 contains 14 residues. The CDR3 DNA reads TGTGCCTGGAGTCGTCTAGCGGGCGTCAATGAGCAGTTCTTC. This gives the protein CAWSRLAGVNEQFF.

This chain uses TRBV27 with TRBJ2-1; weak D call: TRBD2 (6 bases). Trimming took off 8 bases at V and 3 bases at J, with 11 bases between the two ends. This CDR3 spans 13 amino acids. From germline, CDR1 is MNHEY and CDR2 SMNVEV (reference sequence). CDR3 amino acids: CASRERLYNEQFF. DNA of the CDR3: TGTGCCAGCCGGGAGAGACTCTACAATGAGCAGTTCTTC.

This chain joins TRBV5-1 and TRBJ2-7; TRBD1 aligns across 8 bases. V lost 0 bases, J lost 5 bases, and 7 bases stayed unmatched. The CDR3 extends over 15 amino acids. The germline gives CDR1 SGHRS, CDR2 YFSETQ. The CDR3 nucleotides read TGCGCCAGCAGCTTGGTATCCAGGGGGCTTAACGAGCAGTACTTC. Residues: CASSLVSRGLNEQYF.

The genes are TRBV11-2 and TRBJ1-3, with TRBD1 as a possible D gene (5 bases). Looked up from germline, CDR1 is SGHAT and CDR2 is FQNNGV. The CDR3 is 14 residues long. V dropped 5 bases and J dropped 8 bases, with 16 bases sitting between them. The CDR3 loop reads CASSPRRLGDTIYF. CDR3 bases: TGTGCCAGCAGCCCACGCCGACTAGGGGACACCATATATTTT.

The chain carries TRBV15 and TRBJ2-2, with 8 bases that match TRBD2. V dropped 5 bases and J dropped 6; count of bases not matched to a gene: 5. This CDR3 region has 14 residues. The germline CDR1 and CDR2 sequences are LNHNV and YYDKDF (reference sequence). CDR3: CATSGPSGSGELFF. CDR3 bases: TGTGCCACCAGCGGTCCTAGCGGGTCCGGGGAGCTGTTTTTT.

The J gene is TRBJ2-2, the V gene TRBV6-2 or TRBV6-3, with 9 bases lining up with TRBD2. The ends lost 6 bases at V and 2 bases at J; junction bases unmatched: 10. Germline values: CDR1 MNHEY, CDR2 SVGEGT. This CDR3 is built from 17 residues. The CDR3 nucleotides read TGTGCCAGCAGCTTTTTTAGCGGGAGTTTTAACACCGGGGAGCTGTTTTTT. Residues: CASSFFSGSFNTGELFF.

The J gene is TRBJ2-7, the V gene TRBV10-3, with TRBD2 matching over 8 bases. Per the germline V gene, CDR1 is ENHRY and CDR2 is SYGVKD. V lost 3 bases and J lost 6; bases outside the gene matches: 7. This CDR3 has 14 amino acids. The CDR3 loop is CAISDSPGGLEQYF. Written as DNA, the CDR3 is TGTGCCATCAGTGATTCTCCGGGAGGGCTCGAGCAGTACTTC.

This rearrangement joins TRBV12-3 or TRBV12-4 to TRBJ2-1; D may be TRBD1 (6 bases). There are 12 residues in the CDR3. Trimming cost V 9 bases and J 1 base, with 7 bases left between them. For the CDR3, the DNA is TGTGCCAGTAGGGGGTCCTACAATGAGCAGTTCTTC. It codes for CASRGSYNEQFF.

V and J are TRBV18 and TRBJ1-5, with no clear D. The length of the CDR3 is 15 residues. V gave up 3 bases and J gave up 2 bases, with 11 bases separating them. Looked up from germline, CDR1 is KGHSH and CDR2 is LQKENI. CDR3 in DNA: TGTGCCAGCTCACCGACGGGGATTGGCAATCAGCCCCAGCATTTT. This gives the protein CASSPTGIGNQPQHF.

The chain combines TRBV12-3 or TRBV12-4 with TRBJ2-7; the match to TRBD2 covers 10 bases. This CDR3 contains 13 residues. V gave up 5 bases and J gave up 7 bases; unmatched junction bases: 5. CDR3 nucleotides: TGTGCCAGCAGTCCCTCACTAGCGGGGGAGCAGTACTTC. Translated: CASSPSLAGEQYF.

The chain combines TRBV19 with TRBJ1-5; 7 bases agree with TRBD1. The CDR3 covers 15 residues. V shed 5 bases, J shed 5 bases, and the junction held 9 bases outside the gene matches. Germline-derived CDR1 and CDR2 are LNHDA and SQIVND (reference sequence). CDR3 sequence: CASSGGYRGHQPQHF. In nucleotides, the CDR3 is TGTGCCAGTAGTGGTGGGTACAGGGGTCATCAGCCCCAGCATTTT.

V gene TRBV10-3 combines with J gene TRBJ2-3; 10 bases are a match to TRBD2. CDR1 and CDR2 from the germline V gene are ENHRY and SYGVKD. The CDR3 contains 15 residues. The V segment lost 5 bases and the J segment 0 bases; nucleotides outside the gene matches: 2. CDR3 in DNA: TGTGCCATCAGTCTTAGCGGGAGGAGCACAGATACGCAGTATTTT. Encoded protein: CAISLSGRSTDTQYF.

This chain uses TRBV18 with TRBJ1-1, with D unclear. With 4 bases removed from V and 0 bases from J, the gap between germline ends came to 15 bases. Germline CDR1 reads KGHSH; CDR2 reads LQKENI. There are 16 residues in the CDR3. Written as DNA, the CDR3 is TGTGCCAGCTCACTCGGAATTGCCAGTATGAACACTGAAGCTTTCTTT. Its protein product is CASSLGIASMNTEAFF.

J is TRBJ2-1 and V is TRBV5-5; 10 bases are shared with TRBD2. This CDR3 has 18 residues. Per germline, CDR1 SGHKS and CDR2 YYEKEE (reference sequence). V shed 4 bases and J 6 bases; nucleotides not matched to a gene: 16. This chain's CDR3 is CASSPITGTSERGNEQFF. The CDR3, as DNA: TGTGCCAGCAGCCCAATAACCGGGACTAGCGAAAGGGGCAATGAGCAGTTCTTC.

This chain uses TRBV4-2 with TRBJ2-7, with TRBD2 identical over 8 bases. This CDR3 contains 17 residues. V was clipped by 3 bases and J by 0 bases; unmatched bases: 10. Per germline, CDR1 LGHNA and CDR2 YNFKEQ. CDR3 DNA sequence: TGTGCCAGCAGCCACCGAGGGGATAGCGGGACCTCCTACGAGCAGTACTTC. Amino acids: CASSHRGDSGTSYEQYF.

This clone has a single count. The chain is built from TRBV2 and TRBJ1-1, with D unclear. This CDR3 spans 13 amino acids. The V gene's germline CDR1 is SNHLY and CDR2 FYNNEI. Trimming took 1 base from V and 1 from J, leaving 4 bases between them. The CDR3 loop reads CASSEEPNTEAFF. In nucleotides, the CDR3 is TGTGCCAGCAGTGAAGAACCGAACACTGAAGCTTTCTTT.

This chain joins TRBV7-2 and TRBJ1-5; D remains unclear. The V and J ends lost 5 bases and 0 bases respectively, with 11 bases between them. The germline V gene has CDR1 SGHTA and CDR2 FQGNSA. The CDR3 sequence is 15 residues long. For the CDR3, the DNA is TGTGCCAGCAGCCCTTCCTTATATAGCAATCAGCCCCAGCATTTT. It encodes CASSPSLYSNQPQHF.

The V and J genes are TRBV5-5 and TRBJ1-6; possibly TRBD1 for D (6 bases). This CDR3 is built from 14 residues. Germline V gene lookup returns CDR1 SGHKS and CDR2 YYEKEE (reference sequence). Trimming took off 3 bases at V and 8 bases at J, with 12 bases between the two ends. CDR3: CASSSLKGDSPLHF. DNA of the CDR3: TGTGCCAGCAGCTCACTGAAGGGGGATTCACCCCTCCACTTT.

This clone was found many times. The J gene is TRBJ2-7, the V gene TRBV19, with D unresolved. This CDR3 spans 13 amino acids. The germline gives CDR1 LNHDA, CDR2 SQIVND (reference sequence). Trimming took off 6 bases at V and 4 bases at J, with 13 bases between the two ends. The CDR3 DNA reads TGTGCCAGTAGCCGCGGATTGGAATACGAGCAGTACTTC. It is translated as CASSRGLEYEQYF. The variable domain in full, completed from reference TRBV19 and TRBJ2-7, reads DGGITQSPKYLFRKEGQNVTLSCEQNLNHDAMYWYRQDPGQGLRLIYYSQIVNDFQKGDIAEGYSVSREKKESFPLTVTSAQKNPTAFYLCASSRGLEYEQYFGPGTRLTVT.